The 10 T cell receptor beta chains given below trace back to one sample, sequenced in a study of neurological immune-mediated disorders. Time point noted: longitudinal time-point 2. TCRdb used MiXCR to reprocess the 5' RACE reads, holding one entry per CDR3 protein. This repertoire shows tens of thousands of distinct CDR3 sequences, about 10% found once; its top ten account for about an eighth. Sample: PBMCs. The receptors derive from a man aged 25-40 years in good health.

This clonotype was observed many times. This chain joins TRBV7-9 and TRBJ2-5; D might be TRBD1 (6 bases). This CDR3 has 17 residues. V dropped 8 bases and J dropped 0 bases, with 22 bases sitting between them. The germline gives CDR1 SEHNR, CDR2 FQNEAQ (reference sequence). As DNA, the CDR3 is TGTGCCAGCTCTCATTTCCTGACAGGAATGTACCAAGAGACCCAGTACTTC. Its translation is CASSHFLTGMYQETQYF.

At least ten counts were recorded for this clonotype. The V and J genes are TRBV3-1 and TRBJ2-1, with TRBD2 matching over 11 bases. The CDR3 is 18 residues long. J lost 2 bases, V lost 4 bases, and 10 bases had no gene match. Germline-derived CDR1 and CDR2 are LGHDT and YNNKEL (reference sequence). The CDR3 region has the DNA TGTGCCAGCAGCCGGTCGGTAGCGGGAGGGCCCACCTACAATGAGCAGTTCTTC. As protein: CASSRSVAGGPTYNEQFF.

Only a few counts were recorded for this clonotype. V usage is TRBV6-5 and J usage is TRBJ2-1; D tentatively reads TRBD1 or TRBD2 (6 bases each). Germline-derived CDR1 and CDR2 are MNHEY and SVGAGI. This CDR3 has 15 residues. V was trimmed by 10 bases and J by 7 bases, leaving 23 bases between them. CDR3 sequence reads: CATSLARGPLNEQFF. The DNA of the CDR3 is TGTGCCACATCTCTCGCCCGGGGGCCCCTGAATGAGCAGTTCTTC.

This clonotype appeared many times. The rearrangement uses TRBV20-1 and TRBJ2-1; 8 nucleotides line up with TRBD2. The CDR3 runs to 15 residues. The J segment lost 5 bases and the V segment lost 1 base, leaving 7 bases of the junction unmatched. CDR1 is DFQATT and CDR2 is SNEGSKA in the germline V gene (reference sequence). CDR3 amino acids: CSARGSGGADNEQFF. The CDR3 nucleotides read TGCAGTGCTAGAGGGTCGGGGGGGGCCGACAATGAGCAGTTCTTC.

This clonotype has at least ten counts. V usage is TRBV28 and J usage is TRBJ1-6; D possibly corresponds to TRBD1 (6 bases). CDR1 is MDHEN, CDR2 SYDVKM, per germline. This CDR3 spans 14 amino acids. V dropped 3 bases and J dropped 13 bases, with 16 bases sitting between them. CDR3 sequence reads: CASSFGQNLDPLHF. DNA for the CDR3: TGTGCCAGCAGTTTTGGACAGAACCTGGATCCCCTCCACTTT.

This clonotype was seen ten or more times. The chain is built from TRBV27 and TRBJ1-3, with 10 nucleotides matching TRBD1. Germline CDR1 MNHEY, CDR2 SMNVEV (reference sequence). The CDR3 consists of 18 residues. V lost 2 bases to trimming and J lost 2 bases; unmatched junction nucleotides: 9. The CDR3 DNA follows: TGTGCCAGCAGTTTAACGAGATCCGGGACAGGGGCTGGAAACACCATATATTTT. It yields the protein CASSLTRSGTGAGNTIYF.

This clonotype has at least ten counts. V gene TRBV28 combines with J gene TRBJ2-7, with D hard to call. CDR1 and CDR2 from the germline V gene are MDHEN and SYDVKM. This CDR3 region has 12 residues. The V gene lost 6 bases and the J gene lost 2 bases, with 8 bases spanning the gap. CDR3 residues: CASRDQTYEQYF. In nucleotides, the CDR3 is TGTGCCAGCAGGGACCAAACCTACGAGCAGTACTTC.

This clonotype was seen repeatedly, ten times or more. V and J are TRBV24-1 and TRBJ2-1, with TRBD2 matching over 8 bases. The CDR3 is 17 amino acids. Germline V lookup: CDR1 KGHDR, CDR2 SFDVKD. Losses at the gene ends were 5 bases for V and 0 bases for J; bases not matched to a gene: 8. CDR3 amino acids: CATSGGTGGSSYNEQFF. The CDR3 DNA reads TGTGCCACCAGTGGCGGAACGGGGGGGAGCTCCTACAATGAGCAGTTCTTC.

The chain joins TRBV5-1 to TRBJ2-7; TRBD1 is a possible D gene (5 bases). This CDR3 spans 15 amino acids. CDR1 SGHRS and CDR2 YFSETQ come from the germline V gene. V lost 2 bases and J lost 5, with 17 bases in between. DNA for the CDR3: TGCGCCAGCAGCTTAAAAGGGGTGCACTACAACGAGCAGTACTTC. Amino acid sequence: CASSLKGVHYNEQYF.

On this clonotype itself: Germline and junction disagree at one end, which may indicate a read error. V and J are TRBV4-2 and TRBJ1-2; D ambiguous. The germline V gene encodes CDR1 LGHNA and CDR2 YNFKEQ. The CDR3 spans 17 residues. The CDR3 DNA is TGTGCCAGCATCCAAGATAGATCAGGAGTGGACAACTATGGCTACACCTTC. Amino acids: CASIQDRSGVDNYGYTF.